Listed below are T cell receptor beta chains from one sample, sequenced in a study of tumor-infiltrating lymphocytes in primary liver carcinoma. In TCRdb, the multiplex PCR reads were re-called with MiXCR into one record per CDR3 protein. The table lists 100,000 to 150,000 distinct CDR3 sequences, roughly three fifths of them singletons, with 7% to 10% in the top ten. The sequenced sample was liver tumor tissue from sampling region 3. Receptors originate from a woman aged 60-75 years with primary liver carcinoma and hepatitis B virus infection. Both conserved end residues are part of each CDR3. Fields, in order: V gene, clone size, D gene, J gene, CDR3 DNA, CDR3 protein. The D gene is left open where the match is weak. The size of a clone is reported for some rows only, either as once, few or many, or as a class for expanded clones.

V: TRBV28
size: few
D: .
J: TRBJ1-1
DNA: TGTGCCAGCAGTTTATATGGGGGCTACACTGAAGCTTTCTTT
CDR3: CASSLYGGYTEAFF

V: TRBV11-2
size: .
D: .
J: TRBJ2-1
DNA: TGTGCCAGCAGCTTAGACCCGGGGCTAGCGGAGCAGTTCTTC
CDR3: CASSLDPGLAEQFF

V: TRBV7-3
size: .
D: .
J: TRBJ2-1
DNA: TGTGCCAGCAGCTTAGAGAGGCTAGCGCTCGGCGAGCAGTTCTTC
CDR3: CASSLERLALGEQFF

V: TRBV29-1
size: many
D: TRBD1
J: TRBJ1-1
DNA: TGCAGCGTTCTTACCGGGACAGGGAACACTGAAGCTTTCTTT
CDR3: CSVLTGTGNTEAFF

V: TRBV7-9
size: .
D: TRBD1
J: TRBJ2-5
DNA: TGTGCCAGCAGCTCGACAGGGCGTTGGGACCAAGAGACCCAGTACTTC
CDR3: CASSSTGRWDQETQYF

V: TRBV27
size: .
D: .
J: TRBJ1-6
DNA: TGTGCCAGCAGTTTAAGGGCCATACCTTATCCCCTCCACTTT
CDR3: CASSLRAIPYPLHF

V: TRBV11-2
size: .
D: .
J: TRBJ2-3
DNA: TGTGTCAGCAGCTCTCTATGGGCACTTAGCAAGTCCACAGATACGCGGTATTTT
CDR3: CVSSSLWALSKSTDTRYF

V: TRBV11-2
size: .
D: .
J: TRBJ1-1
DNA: TGTGGCAGCAGTTTAGATCCGGGCGCAGGAACTGAAGCTTTCTTT
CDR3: CGSSLDPGAGTEAFF

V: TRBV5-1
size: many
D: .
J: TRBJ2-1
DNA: TGCGCCAGCAGCCCTCGGGACCCGCGCCACAATGAGCAGTTCTTC
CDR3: CASSPRDPRHNEQFF

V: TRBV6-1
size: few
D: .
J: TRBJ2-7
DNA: TGTGCCTGCAGTGCTCCGGACAGAGTCTCCTACGAGCAGTACTTC
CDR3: CACSAPDRVSYEQYF

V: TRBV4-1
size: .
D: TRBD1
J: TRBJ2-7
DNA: TGCGCCAGCAGCCGAGATCTTAGGGGGCAATACGAGCAGCACTTC
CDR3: CASSRDLRGQYEQHF

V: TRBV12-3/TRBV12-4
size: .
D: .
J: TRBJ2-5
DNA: TGTGTCAGCAGTCAAGAGGCTCAGTACTTC
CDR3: CVSSQEAQYF

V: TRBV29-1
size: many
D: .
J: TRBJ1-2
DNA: TGCAGCGTTGTGGCTAACTATGGCTACACCTTC
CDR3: CSVVANYGYTF

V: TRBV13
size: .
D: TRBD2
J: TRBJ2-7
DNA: TGTCCCAGTAGCCCGTCCGGGACTAGCGTTCACGAGCAGTACTTC
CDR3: CPSSPSGTSVHEQYF

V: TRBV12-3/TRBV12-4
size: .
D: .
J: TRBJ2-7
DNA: TGTGTCAGCACCCTAGGCCAAACCGAGCGGTACTTC
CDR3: CVSTLGQTERYF

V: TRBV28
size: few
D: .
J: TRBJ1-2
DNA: TGTGCCAGCAGTGGGGGGCGGGGCTATGGCTACACCTTC
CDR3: CASSGGRGYGYTF

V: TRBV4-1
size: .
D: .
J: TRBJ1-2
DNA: .
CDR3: CASSPHLIVGTGIIANYGYTF

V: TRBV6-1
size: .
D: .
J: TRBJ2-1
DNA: TGTGCCAGCACCCCCCCTGGGAACGGGACGGGAAATGAGCAGTTCTTC
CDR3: CASTPPGNGTGNEQFF

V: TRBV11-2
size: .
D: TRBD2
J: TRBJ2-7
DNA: TGTGCCAGCAGCTTATATTGGGTCGGTCTAGCGGGTCCCCACGAGCAGTACTTC
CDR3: CASSLYWVGLAGPHEQYF

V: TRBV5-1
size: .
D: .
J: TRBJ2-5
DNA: TGCGCCAGCAGCTTGACGCTACTTCAAGAGGCCCAGTACTTC
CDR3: CASSLTLLQEAQYF

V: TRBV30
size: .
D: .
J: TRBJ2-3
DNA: TGTGCCTGGATCTTCGAGGGATTCTCCACAGATATGCAGTATTTT
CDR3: CAWIFEGFSTDMQYF

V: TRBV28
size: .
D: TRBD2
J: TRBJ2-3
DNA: TGTGCCAGCAGTGAAGCGGGAGGGTTGTCGGATACGCAGTGTTTT
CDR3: CASSEAGGLSDTQCF

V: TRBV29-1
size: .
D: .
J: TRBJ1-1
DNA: TGCAGCCTCAGCCGGGGGGTTGAAGCTTTCTTT
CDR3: CSLSRGVEAFF

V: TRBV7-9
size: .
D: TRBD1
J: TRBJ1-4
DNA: TGTGCCAGCAGCTCCGGGACAGGGTTTGAAAAACTGTTTTTT
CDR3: CASSSGTGFEKLFF

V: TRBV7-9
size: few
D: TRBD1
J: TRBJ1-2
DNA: TGTGCCAGCAGCCCCGACAGGGCAGTAGCTAACTATGGCTACACCTTC
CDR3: CASSPDRAVANYGYTF

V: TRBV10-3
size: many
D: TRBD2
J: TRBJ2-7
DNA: TGTGCCATCAGTGATCCTGGGACTAGCGGAAACTACGAGCAGTACTTC
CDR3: CAISDPGTSGNYEQYF